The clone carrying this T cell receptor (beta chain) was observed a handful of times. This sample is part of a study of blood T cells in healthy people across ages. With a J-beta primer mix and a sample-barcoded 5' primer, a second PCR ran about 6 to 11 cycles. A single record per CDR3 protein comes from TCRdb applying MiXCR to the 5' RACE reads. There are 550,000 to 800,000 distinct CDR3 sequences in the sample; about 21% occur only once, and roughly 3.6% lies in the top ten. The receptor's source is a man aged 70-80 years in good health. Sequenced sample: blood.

In DNA, the CDR3 is TGTGCCAGCAGCTTAGATGGTCAGGGAGAGACCCAGTACTTC. This encodes CASSLDGQGETQYF. V and J are TRBV7-9 and TRBJ2-5, with a possible D match to TRBD1 (5 bases). Germline CDR1 reads SEHNR; CDR2 reads FQNEAQ (reference sequence). V was clipped by 1 base and J by 4 bases, with 10 bases between them. This CDR3 contains 14 residues.